The present entry profiles one T cell receptor (beta chain) with its context. These data are taken from a study of blood T cell repertoires in COVID-19. The wider study: COVID-19 samples from acute and convalescent phases originated in the United States, Italy and Spain. T cells, B-cell-depleted T cells, or PBMCs provided the cDNA or gDNA that served as material.

As processed by the authors: Estimates of nucleated cell counts were drawn from the amplification of reference gene primers. Libraries were prepared by immunoSEQ multiplex PCR; TCRdb keeps only in-frame clonotypes and omits some of them. For V, J and clone size, that table is used; D and trimming come from the DNA. This table has under 250,000 clones, 65% to 85% appearing once. Trimming took off 10 bases at V and 4 bases at J, with 11 bases between the two ends. Germline loops: CDR1 MNHEY, CDR2 SVGAGI. The CDR3 runs 11 residues. Input material: peripheral blood. V is TRBV6-5 and J is TRBJ2-7; D perhaps matches TRBD1 (5 bases). The sequence was obtained from a woman aged 80 or over with acute or convalescent COVID-19. The CDR3 loop is CATDKGYEQYF. The CDR3 coding sequence is TGTGCCACGGACAAGGGGTACGAGCAGTACTTC.